This T cell receptor beta chain was sequenced during a study of radiotherapy plus CTLA-4 blockade in lung cancer. The table came from immunoSEQ multiplex PCR; TCRdb's copy has only in-frame clones and leaves some out. The sample shows 65,000 to 95,000 clones, around 86% of them seen only once. Here the sequenced sample was peripheral blood, taken from a patient treated with radiotherapy plus ipilimumab. The clonotype comes from a human donor with non-small cell lung cancer who had stable disease on radiotherapy plus ipilimumab.

CDR3 amino acids: CASSLAAENTGELFF. The CDR3 DNA reads TGTGCCAGCAGCTTAGCGGCGGAGAACACCGGGGAGCTGTTTTTT. The rearrangement uses TRBV7-7 and TRBJ2-2; D is undetermined. Germline V gives CDR1 SSHAT, CDR2 FNYEAQ (reference sequence). V gave up 0 bases and J gave up 1 base, with 6 bases separating them. This CDR3 comprises 15 residues.